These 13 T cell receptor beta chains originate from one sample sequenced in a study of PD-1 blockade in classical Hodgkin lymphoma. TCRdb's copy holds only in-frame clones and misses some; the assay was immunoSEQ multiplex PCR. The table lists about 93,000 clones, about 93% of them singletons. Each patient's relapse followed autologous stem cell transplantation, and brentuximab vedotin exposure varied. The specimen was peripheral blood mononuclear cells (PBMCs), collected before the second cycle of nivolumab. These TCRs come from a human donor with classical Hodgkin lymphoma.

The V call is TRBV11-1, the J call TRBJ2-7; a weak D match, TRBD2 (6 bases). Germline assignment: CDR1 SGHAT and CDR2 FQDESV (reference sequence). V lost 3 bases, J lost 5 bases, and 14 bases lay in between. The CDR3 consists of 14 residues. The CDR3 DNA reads TGTGCCAGCAGCTTCGGGCGGGGAGGTGACGAGCAGTACTTC. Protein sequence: CASSFGRGGDEQYF.

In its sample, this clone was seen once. In DNA form, the CDR3 reads TGTGCCAGCAGCTCACGACAGGGCCAGCCCCAGCATTTT. Its translation is CASSSRQGQPQHF. The rearrangement uses TRBV7-2 and TRBJ1-5, with 7 bases identical to TRBD1. There are 13 residues in the CDR3. Germline V gene lookup returns CDR1 SGHTA and CDR2 FQGNSA. With 4 bases clipped from V and 7 bases from J, the junction kept 4 bases outside the gene matches.

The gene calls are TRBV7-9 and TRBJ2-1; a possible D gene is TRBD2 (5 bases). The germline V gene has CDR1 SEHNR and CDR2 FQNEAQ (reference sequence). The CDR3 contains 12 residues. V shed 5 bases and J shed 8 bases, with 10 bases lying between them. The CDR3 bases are TGTGCCAGCAGCACGGGAATTGATGAGCAGTTCTTC. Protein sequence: CASSTGIDEQFF.

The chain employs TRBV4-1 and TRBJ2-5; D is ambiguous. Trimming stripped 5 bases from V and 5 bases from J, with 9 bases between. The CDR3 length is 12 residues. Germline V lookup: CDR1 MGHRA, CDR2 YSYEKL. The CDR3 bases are TGCGCCAGCAGCTCCGGCCGCGAGACCCAGTACTTC. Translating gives CASSSGRETQYF.

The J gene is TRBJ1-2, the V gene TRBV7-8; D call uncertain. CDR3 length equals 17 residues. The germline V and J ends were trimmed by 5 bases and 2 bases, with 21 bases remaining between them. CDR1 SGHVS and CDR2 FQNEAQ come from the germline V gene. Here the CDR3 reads CASSIDTKASINYGYTF. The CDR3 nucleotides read TGTGCCAGCAGCATCGACACCAAGGCCTCCATCAACTATGGCTACACCTTC.

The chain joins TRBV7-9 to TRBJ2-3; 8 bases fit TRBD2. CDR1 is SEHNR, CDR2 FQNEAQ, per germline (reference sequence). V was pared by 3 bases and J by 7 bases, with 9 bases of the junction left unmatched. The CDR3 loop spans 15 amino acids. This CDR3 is CASSFDAGGGNTQYF. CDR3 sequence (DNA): TGTGCCAGCAGCTTTGACGCGGGAGGTGGAAATACGCAGTATTTT.

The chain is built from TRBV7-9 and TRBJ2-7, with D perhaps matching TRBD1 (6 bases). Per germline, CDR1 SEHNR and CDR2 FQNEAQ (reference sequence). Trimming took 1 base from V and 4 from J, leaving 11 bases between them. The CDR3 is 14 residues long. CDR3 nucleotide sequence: TGTGCCAGCAGCTTAGGGGCAGGGGCATACGAGCAGTACTTC. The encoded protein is CASSLGAGAYEQYF.

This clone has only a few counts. CDR3 DNA: TGTGCCAGCCGGGACAGGGCCCTCTATGGCTACACCTTC. It codes for CASRDRALYGYTF. This chain uses TRBV2 with TRBJ1-2; 9 bases agree with TRBD1. The V gene's germline CDR1 is SNHLY and CDR2 FYNNEI. The V segment lost 8 bases and the J segment 4 bases; nucleotides outside the gene matches: 5. The CDR3 runs 13 residues.

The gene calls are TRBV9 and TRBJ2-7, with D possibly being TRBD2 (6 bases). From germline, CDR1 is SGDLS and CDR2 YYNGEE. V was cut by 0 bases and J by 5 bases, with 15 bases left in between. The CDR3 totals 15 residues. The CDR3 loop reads CASSVAGREFDEQYF. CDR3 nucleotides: TGTGCCAGCAGCGTAGCGGGGCGGGAATTCGACGAGCAGTACTTC.

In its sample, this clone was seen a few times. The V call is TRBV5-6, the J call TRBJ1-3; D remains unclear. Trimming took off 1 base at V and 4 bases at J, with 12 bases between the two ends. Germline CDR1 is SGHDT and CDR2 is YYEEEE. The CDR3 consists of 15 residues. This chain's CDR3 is CASSLPPPGGNTIYF. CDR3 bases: TGTGCCAGCAGCTTGCCTCCCCCGGGGGGAAACACCATATATTTT.

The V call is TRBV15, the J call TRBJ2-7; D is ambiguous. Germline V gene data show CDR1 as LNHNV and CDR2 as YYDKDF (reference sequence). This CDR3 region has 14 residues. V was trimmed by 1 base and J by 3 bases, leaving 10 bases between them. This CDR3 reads CATSRGTGGYEQYF. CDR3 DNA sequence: TGTGCCACCAGCAGAGGCACGGGCGGCTACGAGCAGTACTTC.

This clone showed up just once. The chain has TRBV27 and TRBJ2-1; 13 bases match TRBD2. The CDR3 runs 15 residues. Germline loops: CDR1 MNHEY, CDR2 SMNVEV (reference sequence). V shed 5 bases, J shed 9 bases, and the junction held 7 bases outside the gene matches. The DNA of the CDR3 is TGTGCCAGCAGTCAACTAGCGGGAGGGCCCGGTGAGCAGTTCTTC. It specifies CASSQLAGGPGEQFF.

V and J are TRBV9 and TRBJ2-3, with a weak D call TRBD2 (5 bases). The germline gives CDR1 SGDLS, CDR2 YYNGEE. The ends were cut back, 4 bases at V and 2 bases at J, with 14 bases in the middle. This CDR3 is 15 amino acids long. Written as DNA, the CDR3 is TGTGCCAGCAGCCTTTACTCGGGAATCACAGATACGCAGTATTTT. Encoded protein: CASSLYSGITDTQYF.